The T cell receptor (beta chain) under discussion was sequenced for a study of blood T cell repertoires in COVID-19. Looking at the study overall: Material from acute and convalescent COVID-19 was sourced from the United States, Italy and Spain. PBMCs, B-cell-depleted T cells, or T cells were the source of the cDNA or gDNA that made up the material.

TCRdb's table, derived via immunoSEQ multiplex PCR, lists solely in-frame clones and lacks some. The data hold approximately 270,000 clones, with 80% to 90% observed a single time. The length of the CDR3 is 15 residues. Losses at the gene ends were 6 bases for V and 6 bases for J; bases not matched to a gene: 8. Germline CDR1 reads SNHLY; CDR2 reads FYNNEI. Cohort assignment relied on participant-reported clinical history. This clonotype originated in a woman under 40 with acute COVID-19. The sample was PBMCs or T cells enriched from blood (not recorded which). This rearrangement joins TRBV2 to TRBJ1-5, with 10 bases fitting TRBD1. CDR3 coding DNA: TGTGCCAGCAGCCCCCGGACAGGGGGTGGTCAGCCCCAGCATTTT. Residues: CASSPRTGGGQPQHF.